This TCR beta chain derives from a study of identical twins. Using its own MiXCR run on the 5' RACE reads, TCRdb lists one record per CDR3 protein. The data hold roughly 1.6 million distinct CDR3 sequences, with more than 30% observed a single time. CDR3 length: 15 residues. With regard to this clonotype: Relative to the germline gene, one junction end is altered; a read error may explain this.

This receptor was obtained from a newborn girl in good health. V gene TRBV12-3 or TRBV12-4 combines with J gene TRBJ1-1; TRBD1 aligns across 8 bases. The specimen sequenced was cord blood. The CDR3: CASRLDRVLNTEAFF. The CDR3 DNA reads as TGTGCCAGCAGATTGGACAGGGTCTTGAACACCGAAGCTTTCTTT.